This T cell receptor (beta chain) was profiled in a study of T cell responses to AZD1222 COVID-19 vaccine. Study-wide results and limits: The study reported that nearly half of spike-specific TCRs target unmutated variant regions. Clonal diversity was possibly underestimated, and the donors were mostly white British, with more females.

Sequencing was performed with immunoSEQ multiplex PCR; in TCRdb, only in-frame clones are kept and a portion is missing. The sample lists roughly 150,000 clones, about 92% occurring once. Germline trimming cut 10 bases from V and 1 base from J; bases unmatched to any gene: 4. CDR1 and CDR2 (germline): MDHEN, SYDVKM. This CDR3 contains 14 residues. A note on this clone: Its specificity is not known.

The source material was peripheral blood, sampled 28 days after the second AZD1222 dose. The J gene is TRBJ2-1, the V gene TRBV28; 10 bases agree with TRBD2. The TCR originated in an adult who received the AZD1222 COVID-19 vaccine. The CDR3 loop is CATQRGGSYNEQFF. The CDR3 DNA is TGTGCCACCCAGCGGGGGGGGTCCTACAATGAGCAGTTCTTC. The whole variable domain, filled in from reference TRBV28 and TRBJ2-1, reads DVKVTQSSRYLVKRTGEKVFLECVQDMDHENMFWYRQDPGLGLRLIYFSYDVKMKEKGDIPEGYSVSREKKERFSLILESASTNQTSMYLCATQRGGSYNEQFFGPGTRLTVL.